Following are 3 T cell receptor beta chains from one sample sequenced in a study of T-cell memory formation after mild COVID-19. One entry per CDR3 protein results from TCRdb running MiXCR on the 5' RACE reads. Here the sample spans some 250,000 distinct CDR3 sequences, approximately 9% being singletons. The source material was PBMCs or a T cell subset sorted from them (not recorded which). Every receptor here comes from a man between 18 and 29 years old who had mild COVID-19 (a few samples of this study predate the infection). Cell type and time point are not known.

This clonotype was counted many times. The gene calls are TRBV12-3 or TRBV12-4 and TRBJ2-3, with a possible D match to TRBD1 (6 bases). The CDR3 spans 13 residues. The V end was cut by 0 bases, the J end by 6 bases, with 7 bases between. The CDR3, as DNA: TGTGCCAGCAGTTTAGCCCAGGGGGATACGCAGTATTTT. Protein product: CASSLAQGDTQYF.

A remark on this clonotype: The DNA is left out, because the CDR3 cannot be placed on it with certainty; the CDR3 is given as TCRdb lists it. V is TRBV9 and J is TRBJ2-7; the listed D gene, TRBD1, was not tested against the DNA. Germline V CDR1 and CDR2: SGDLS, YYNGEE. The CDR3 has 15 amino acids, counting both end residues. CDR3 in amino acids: CASSVGPGQAYEQYF.

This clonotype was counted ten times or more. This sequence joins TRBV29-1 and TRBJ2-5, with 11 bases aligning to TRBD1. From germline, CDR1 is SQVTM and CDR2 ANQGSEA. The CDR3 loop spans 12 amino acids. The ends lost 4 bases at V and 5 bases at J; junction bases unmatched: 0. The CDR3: CSVGTGGETQYF. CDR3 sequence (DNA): TGCAGCGTTGGGACAGGGGGCGAGACCCAGTACTTC.